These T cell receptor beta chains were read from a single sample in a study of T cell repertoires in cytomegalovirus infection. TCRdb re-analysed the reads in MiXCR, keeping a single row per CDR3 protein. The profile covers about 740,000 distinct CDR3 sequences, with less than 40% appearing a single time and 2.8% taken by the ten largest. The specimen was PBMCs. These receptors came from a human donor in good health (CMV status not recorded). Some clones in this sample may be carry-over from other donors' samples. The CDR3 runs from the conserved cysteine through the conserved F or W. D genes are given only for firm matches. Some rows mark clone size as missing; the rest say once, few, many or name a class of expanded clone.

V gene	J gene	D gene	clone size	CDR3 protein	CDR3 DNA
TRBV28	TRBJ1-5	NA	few	CASSNGDSNQPQHF	TGTGCCAGCAGTAATGGAGACAGCAATCAGCCCCAGCATTTT
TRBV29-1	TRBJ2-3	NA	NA	CSVEVGGMSTDTQYF	TGCAGCGTTGAAGTGGGGGGTATGAGCACAGATACGCAGTATTTT
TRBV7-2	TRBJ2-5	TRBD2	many	CASSSYSSGGLKTQYF	TGTGCCAGCAGCTCCTACTCTAGCGGGGGGCTGAAGACCCAGTACTTC
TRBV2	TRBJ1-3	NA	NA	CASSADSTRNTIYF	TGTGCCAGCAGTGCGGACTCAACCCGAAACACCATATATTTT
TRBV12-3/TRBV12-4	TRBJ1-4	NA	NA	CASSFGQGWLGEKLFF	TGTGCCAGCAGTTTTGGGCAGGGCTGGCTCGGGGAAAAACTGTTTTTT
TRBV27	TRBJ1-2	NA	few	CASSFEEGGWRGYTF	TGTGCCAGCAGTTTCGAGGAGGGGGGCTGGAGGGGCTACACCTTC
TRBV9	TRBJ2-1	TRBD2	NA	CASSVGSGNYNEQFF	TGTGCCAGCAGCGTAGGGAGCGGGAACTACAATGAGCAGTTCTTC
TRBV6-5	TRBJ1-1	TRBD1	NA	CSSRMTGGNTEAFF	TGTTCCAGCAGGATGACAGGGGGGAACACTGAAGCTTTCTTT
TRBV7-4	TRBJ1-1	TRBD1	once	CASSGDRVQTNTEAFF	TGTGCCAGCAGCGGAGACAGGGTTCAGACGAACACTGAAGCTTTCTTT
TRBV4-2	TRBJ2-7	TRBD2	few	CASSQDIREGRSYEQYF	TGTGCCAGCAGCCAAGATATCCGGGAGGGCCGCTCCTACGAGCAGTACTTC
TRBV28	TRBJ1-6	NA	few	CASSLTSGSGSGPLHF	TGTGCCAGCAGTCTTACTTCGGGTTCAGGTTCAGGACCCCTCCACTTT
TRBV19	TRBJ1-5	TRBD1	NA	CASSITGGAKPQHF	TGTGCCAGTAGTATTACAGGGGGGGCAAAGCCCCAGCATTTT
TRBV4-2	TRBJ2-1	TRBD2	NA	CATRWLAGSEQFF	TGTGCAACAAGGTGGCTAGCGGGGAGTGAGCAGTTCTTC
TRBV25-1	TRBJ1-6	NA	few	CASSEGGRESPLHF	TGTGCCAGCAGTGAAGGAGGCAGGGAGTCACCCCTCCACTTT
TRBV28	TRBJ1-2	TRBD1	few	CASSTRTGVGYTF	TGTGCCAGCAGTACCCGGACAGGGGTCGGCTACACCTTC
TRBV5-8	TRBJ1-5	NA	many	CASSFRDELGEPQHF	TGTGCCAGCAGCTTCAGAGACGAATTAGGCGAGCCCCAGCATTTT
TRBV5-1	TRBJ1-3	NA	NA	CASSLGRLGFSGNTIYF	TGCGCCAGCAGCTTGGGACGACTAGGGTTCTCTGGAAACACCATATATTTT
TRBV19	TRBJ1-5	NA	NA	CASSSSQGVSNQPQHF	TGTGCCAGTAGTTCTTCACAAGGGGTTAGCAATCAGCCCCAGCATTTT
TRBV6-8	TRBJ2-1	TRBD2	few	CASSYSKGGGPLAYNEQFF	TGTGCCAGCAGTTACTCGAAGGGCGGGGGGCCCCTCGCCTACAATGAGCAGTTCTTC
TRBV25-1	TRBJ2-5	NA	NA	CASSEGQSQETQYF	TGTGCCAGCAGTGAAGGGCAGTCTCAAGAGACCCAGTACTTC